The 25 T cell receptor beta chains reported below all come from one sample, sequenced in a study of regulatory T cells in long-lasting Graves disease. As to time point: persistent/refractory GD, antithyroid drugs over 5 years with positive TRAb. RNA isolated from PBMCs was used to make the TCR library. For TCR beta, libraries came from iRepertoire HTBI primers and Arm-PCR of CDR3 regions. TCRdb called the multiplex PCR reads again in MiXCR, with one record for every CDR3 protein. This table holds hundreds of thousands of distinct CDR3 sequences, around 21% found once. Specimen: peripheral blood mononuclear cells (PBMCs), collected when the disease was refractory, from a patient treated with antithyroid drugs. Receptors were obtained from a female donor with Graves disease.

The table lists this clonotype with many counts. This chain joins TRBV7-3 and TRBJ2-5, with D possibly called TRBD1 or TRBD2 (6 bases each). Trimming took off 5 bases at V and 5 bases at J, with 15 bases between the two ends. This CDR3 contains 14 residues. The germline CDR1 and CDR2 sequences are SGHTA and FQGTGA. DNA for the CDR3: TGTGCCAGCAGCATCGGGGTAGGGGGGGAGACCCAGTACTTC. The encoded protein is CASSIGVGGETQYF.

This clonotype appeared many times. V gene TRBV19 combines with J gene TRBJ1-1; D is uncertain. The CDR3 contains 13 residues. CDR1 and CDR2 from the germline V gene are LNHDA and SQIVND (reference sequence). V lost 7 bases to trimming and J lost 4 bases, with 13 bases between them. The CDR3: CASKENMGTEAFF. CDR3 DNA sequence: TGTGCCAGTAAGGAGAACATGGGCACTGAAGCTTTCTTT.

This clonotype was found many times. J is TRBJ2-7 and V is TRBV12-3 or TRBV12-4, with D unclear. Deletions cut 0 bases from V and 1 base from J, with 10 bases between. The CDR3 is 15 amino acids. The CDR3 loop is CASSLAAVLSYEQYF. CDR3 nucleotide sequence: TGTGCCAGCAGTTTAGCCGCGGTACTGTCCTACGAGCAGTACTTC.

In its sample, this clonotype was seen a few times. The chain combines TRBV4-1 with TRBJ2-7; possible D gene TRBD2, 6 bases. Germline assignment: CDR1 MGHRA and CDR2 YSYEKL. The CDR3 covers 14 residues. Trimming took off 2 bases at V and 5 bases at J, with 13 bases between the two ends. The CDR3 DNA reads TGCGCCAGCAGCCAAACTAGCATCTGGAACGAGCAGTACTTC. Translated, it gives CASSQTSIWNEQYF.

This clonotype occurred a few times. The chain uses TRBV6-2 or TRBV6-3 and TRBJ2-1, with a weak D call TRBD1 (5 bases). Germline CDR1 MNHEY, CDR2 SVGEGT. This CDR3 has 11 amino acids. V lost 3 bases and J lost 12, with 9 bases in between. The CDR3 protein is CASSYQGGQFF. CDR3 nucleotide sequence: TGTGCCAGCAGTTATCAGGGTGGGCAGTTCTTC.

At least ten counts were recorded for this clonotype. V usage is TRBV28 and J usage is TRBJ2-7, with D perhaps given as TRBD1 or TRBD2 (5 bases each). The germline V gene encodes CDR1 MDHEN and CDR2 SYDVKM. With 4 bases removed from V and 5 bases from J, the gap between germline ends came to 9 bases. The CDR3 has 12 residues. The CDR3 here is CASSSRDHEQYF. The CDR3, as DNA: TGTGCCAGCAGTTCCCGGGACCACGAGCAGTACTTC.

The table lists this clonotype with a few counts. CDR3: CASSQVPGGYTF. The DNA for the CDR3 is TGCGCCAGCAGCCAAGTTCCGGGTGGCTACACCTTC. The chain combines TRBV4-1 with TRBJ1-2; D ambiguous. Trimming removed 1 base from V and 7 bases from J, with 7 bases in between. Germline CDR1 MGHRA, CDR2 YSYEKL. There are 12 residues in the CDR3.

The chain is built from TRBV5-6 and TRBJ2-7; D possibly uses TRBD1 or TRBD2 (5 bases each). Per germline, CDR1 SGHDT and CDR2 YYEEEE. This CDR3 contains 14 residues. With 2 bases removed from V and 3 bases from J, the gap between germline ends came to 12 bases. For the CDR3, the DNA is TGTGCCAGCAGCTTCGGGACGTCAGACTACGAGCAGTACTTC. Translation: CASSFGTSDYEQYF.

This clonotype has just a few counts. CDR3 sequence: CASSAGGQAYEQYF. The CDR3 DNA reads as TGTGCCAGCAGCGCAGGGGGACAGGCCTACGAGCAGTACTTC. This chain joins TRBV11-2 and TRBJ2-7, with TRBD1 identical over 8 bases. Per the germline V gene, CDR1 is SGHAT and CDR2 is FQNNGV. J was trimmed by 2 bases and V by 5 bases; bases with no gene match: 5. The CDR3 totals 14 residues.

This clonotype was seen a few times. The rearrangement uses TRBV3-1 and TRBJ2-7; D is perhaps TRBD2 (6 bases). Trimming removed 4 bases at V and 4 bases at J, with 17 bases between. CDR1 is LGHDT, CDR2 YNNKEL, per germline (reference sequence). CDR3 size: 15 residues. This CDR3 reads CASSRKPGTLYEQYF. The CDR3 coding sequence is TGTGCCAGCAGCCGTAAACCCGGGACTCTTTACGAGCAGTACTTC.

The gene calls are TRBV28 and TRBJ2-7, with D perhaps matching TRBD1 (5 bases). The CDR3 runs 13 residues. V dropped 7 bases and J dropped 2 bases, with 12 bases sitting between them. Looked up from germline, CDR1 is MDHEN and CDR2 is SYDVKM. The CDR3 DNA follows: TGTGCCAGCACTGGGGCGAGCCCCTACGAGCAGTACTTC. Its protein is CASTGASPYEQYF.

This chain joins TRBV5-1 and TRBJ2-7, with 7 bases identical to TRBD2. The CDR3 is 15 amino acids. The germline gives CDR1 SGHRS, CDR2 YFSETQ. Trimming cost V 0 bases and J 5 bases; bases outside gene matches: 8. CDR3 protein: CASSLGGLGVDEQYF. The CDR3 DNA sequence: TGCGCCAGCAGCTTGGGCGGACTAGGGGTAGACGAGCAGTACTTC.

The J gene is TRBJ2-7, the V gene TRBV9, with 11 bases aligning to TRBD2. V dropped 3 bases and J dropped 0; count of bases not matched to a gene: 5. Germline CDR1 is SGDLS and CDR2 is YYNGEE. The CDR3 is 16 residues long. The chain's CDR3 is CASSGGLADYSYEQYF. The CDR3 DNA reads TGTGCCAGCAGCGGGGGACTAGCGGACTACTCCTACGAGCAGTACTTC. The entire variable domain, with the rest obtained from reference TRBV9 and TRBJ2-7, is as follows: DSGVTQTPKHLITATGQRVTLRCSPRSGDLSVYWYQQSLDQGLQFLIQYYNGEERAKGNILERFSAQQFPDLHSELNLSSLELGDSALYFCASSGGLADYSYEQYFGPGTRLTVT.

This clonotype was observed once. It may be a read error: a sequence one base away is much more abundant. This chain connects TRBV19 to TRBJ1-4; D is possibly TRBD1 (5 bases). The CDR3 is made up of 14 amino acids. V shed 7 bases and J shed 5 bases, with 14 bases lying between them. The germline V gene has CDR1 LNHDA and CDR2 SQIVND (reference sequence). DNA of the CDR3: TGTGCCAGTAAAAGAACAGGAGAGAATGAAAAACTGTTTTTT. Translated, it gives CASKRTGENEKLFF.

The table lists this clonotype with a few counts. V and J are TRBV28 and TRBJ2-3; tentative D call: TRBD2 (5 bases). This CDR3 has 14 residues. The ends were cut back, 4 bases at V and 7 bases at J, with 15 bases in the middle. Germline CDR1 is MDHEN and CDR2 is SYDVKM. The CDR3 sequence: CASSSLDPGNTQYF. DNA of the CDR3: TGTGCCAGCAGTTCCCTAGACCCGGGGAATACGCAGTATTTT.

This clonotype was detected once. A read error may explain this, as a much larger clone is one base away. CDR3 in amino acids: CAIAIRRESTEAFF. As DNA, the CDR3 is TGTGCCATCGCTATACGCAGAGAGTCCACTGAAGCTTTCTTT. V usage is TRBV2 and J usage is TRBJ1-1; no clear D gene. CDR3 length: 14 residues. Germline V gene sequence: CDR1 SNHLY, CDR2 FYNNEI. V was cut by 10 bases and J by 4 bases, with 19 bases left in between.

This clonotype was detected only a few times. This chain links TRBV25-1 with TRBJ1-2, with a weak D call TRBD1 (5 bases). The V end lost 5 bases, the J end lost 4 bases, and 17 bases lay between the germline ends. Germline CDR1 is MGHDK and CDR2 is SYGVNS. This CDR3 region has 15 residues. The CDR3 bases are TGTGCCAGCAGTCCGCAGGGTCAGGAGGGCTATGGCTACACCTTC. Translated: CASSPQGQEGYGYTF.

The V call is TRBV30, the J call TRBJ1-1, with D perhaps matching TRBD1 (5 bases). From germline, CDR1 is GTSNPN and CDR2 SVGIG (reference sequence). The CDR3 totals 15 residues. Trimming shortened V by 0 bases and J by 0 bases, and 11 bases separated the two germline ends. As DNA, the CDR3 is TGTGCCTGGAGTGTACGGGGCGGGATGAACACTGAAGCTTTCTTT. The encoded protein is CAWSVRGGMNTEAFF.

CDR3 in amino acids: CSARQGGGNQPQHF. The CDR3 bases are TGCAGTGCTCGGCAGGGGGGGGGCAATCAGCCCCAGCATTTT. The rearrangement links TRBV20-1 to TRBJ1-5; 7 nucleotides align to TRBD1. CDR3 length: 14 amino acids. From germline, CDR1 is DFQATT and CDR2 SNEGSKA (reference sequence). Trimming at V came to 5 bases and at J to 2 bases, leaving 6 bases not matched to a gene.

This clonotype was seen many times. The rearrangement links TRBV27 to TRBJ2-6; unclear D gene. Germline lookup yields CDR1 MNHEY and CDR2 SMNVEV (reference sequence). The length of the CDR3 is 14 residues. Trimming stripped 7 bases from V and 0 bases from J, with 7 bases between. The CDR3 region has the DNA TGTGCCAGCAACTTTCACTCTGGGGCCAACGTCCTGACTTTC. It yields the protein CASNFHSGANVLTF.

The chain is built from TRBV19 and TRBJ1-1; D is unresolved. The ends were cut back, 3 bases at V and 0 bases at J, with 5 bases in the middle. CDR3 size: 13 residues. Looked up from germline, CDR1 is LNHDA and CDR2 is SQIVND (reference sequence). The CDR3 reads CASSMGMNTEAFF. The CDR3 coding sequence is TGTGCCAGTAGTATGGGGATGAACACTGAAGCTTTCTTT.

Only a few counts were recorded for this clonotype. The rearrangement uses TRBV14 and TRBJ2-7; D unclear. This CDR3 region has 13 residues. The ends were cut back, 3 bases at V and 2 bases at J, with 8 bases in the middle. In germline, CDR1 is SGHDN, CDR2 FVKESK. CDR3 amino acids: CASSHVITYEQYF. CDR3 nucleotide sequence: TGTGCCAGCAGCCATGTCATAACCTACGAGCAGTACTTC.

The chain has TRBV29-1 and TRBJ2-1; D unclear. V was trimmed by 3 bases and J by 0 bases, leaving 9 bases between them. Germline V CDR1 and CDR2: SQVTM, ANQGSEA. The CDR3 sequence is 14 residues long. CDR3 residues: CSVDRQLSYNEQFF. The CDR3 nucleotides are TGCAGCGTTGATAGGCAGCTCTCCTACAATGAGCAGTTCTTC.

A few counts support this clonotype. This chain connects TRBV20-1 to TRBJ2-4, with D uncertain. Germline CDR1 DFQATT, CDR2 SNEGSKA (reference sequence). V was shortened by 5 bases and J by 0 bases, with 8 bases between the two germline ends. CDR3 size: 13 residues. The CDR3: CSAPWRAKNIQYF. As DNA, the CDR3 is TGCAGTGCTCCCTGGAGAGCCAAAAACATTCAGTACTTC.

A few counts support this clonotype. J is TRBJ2-2 and V is TRBV7-8; D not certain. Germline V gene data show CDR1 as SGHVS and CDR2 as FQNEAQ. V was trimmed by 4 bases and J by 6 bases, leaving 12 bases between them. CDR3 size: 14 residues. CDR3 nucleotides: TGTGCCAGCAGCTCCACCCATTCGGCCGGGGAGCTGTTTTTT. This codes for CASSSTHSAGELFF.